The 26 T cell receptor beta chains below come from one sample, sequenced in a study of blood T cells in healthy people across ages (dated by TCRdb to about 2015). Libraries were constructed by 5' RACE. Sequencing instrument: Illumina HiSeq 2500. A second PCR of 7 to 11 cycles was performed with a sample-barcoded 5' primer and a J-beta primer mix. TCRdb reran the public reads through fastp at Q25 and MiXCR, keeping productive beta chains. Entries are consolidated by CDR3 protein sequence, retaining the most common genes and DNA. The sample yields 1.5 million to 2 million distinct CDR3 sequences; 28% were counted once. Of the sample, about 7.7% is held by the ten largest clones. The sequenced sample was blood. These receptors were obtained from a woman younger than 45 in good health.

This clonotype was counted between two and nine times. The rearrangement joins TRBV11-2 to TRBJ2-3, with TRBD2 identical over 12 bases. The V segment lost 0 bases and the J segment 6 bases; nucleotides outside the gene matches: 4. The CDR3 length is 16 residues. Germline-derived CDR1 and CDR2 are SGHAT and FQNNGV. CDR3 DNA: TGTGCCAGCAGCTTAGATCGTCTAGCGGGAGGGGATACGCAGTATTTT. It translates to CASSLDRLAGGDTQYF.

In this sample, this clonotype turned up a few times. This sequence joins TRBV28 and TRBJ2-5, with a weak D call TRBD1 (6 bases). V lost 10 bases and J lost 0, with 21 bases in between. Germline CDR1 is MDHEN and CDR2 is SYDVKM. The CDR3 spans 16 residues. The CDR3 protein is CATTSWTGQHQETQYF. The CDR3 bases are TGTGCCACCACATCGTGGACCGGACAGCACCAAGAGACCCAGTACTTC.

For the CDR3, the DNA is TGTGCCAGCAGCTCGACTACGGAGGACGAGCAGTACTTC. Its translation: CASSSTTEDEQYF. The chain carries TRBV5-4 and TRBJ2-7; weak D call: TRBD2 (5 bases). The CDR3 consists of 13 residues. The V end lost 3 bases, the J end lost 5 bases, and 12 bases lay between the germline ends. Germline CDR1 is SGHNT and CDR2 is YYREEE (reference sequence).

Many counts were recorded for this clonotype. This chain links TRBV20-1 with TRBJ2-3; 7 nucleotides agree with TRBD1. This CDR3 is 14 amino acids long. V lost 4 bases, J lost 9 bases, and 13 bases stayed unmatched. CDR1 is DFQATT and CDR2 is SNEGSKA in the germline V gene (reference sequence). CDR3 region: CSATRDSLRKTQYF. The CDR3 coding sequence is TGCAGTGCTACCCGGGACAGCCTACGGAAAACGCAGTATTTT.

The gene calls are TRBV6-5 and TRBJ2-5, with D possibly being TRBD2 (6 bases). Germline V gives CDR1 MNHEY, CDR2 SVGAGI. The CDR3 has 15 residues. V was clipped by 0 bases and J by 11 bases, with 19 bases between them. The DNA of the CDR3 is TGTGCCAGCAGTTACTCGGGGGGAGTGATCAATGAGCAGTACTTC. Translated, it gives CASSYSGGVINEQYF.

This clonotype has a handful of counts. V is TRBV7-6 and J is TRBJ2-7; D unclear. V lost 5 bases to trimming and J lost 5 bases, with 10 bases between them. This CDR3 has 12 amino acids. CDR1 and CDR2 (germline): SGHVS, FNYEAQ. The CDR3 DNA is TGTGCCAGCAGCCCGGTGTCCAACGAGCAGTACTTC. This gives the protein CASSPVSNEQYF.

This rearrangement joins TRBV7-2 to TRBJ2-7, with D possibly TRBD1 on 6 matching bases. CDR3 length: 15 residues. V shed 3 bases and J shed 2 bases, with 14 bases lying between them. Germline V lookup: CDR1 SGHTA, CDR2 FQGNSA. CDR3 nucleotides: TGTGCCAGCAGCTTTGGGACAATCCCACCCTACGAGCAGTACTTC. It specifies CASSFGTIPPYEQYF.

This clonotype was found many times. The V and J genes are TRBV12-3 or TRBV12-4 and TRBJ1-2; no firm D call. The length of the CDR3 is 14 residues. Trimming shortened V by 7 bases and J by 7 bases, and 19 bases separated the two germline ends. The CDR3: CASNESGPQAGYTF. Here the CDR3 DNA reads TGTGCCAGCAACGAAAGCGGCCCCCAGGCTGGCTACACCTTC.

J is TRBJ2-1 and V is TRBV7-9, with D perhaps TRBD2 (6 bases). V shed 4 bases and J shed 13 bases, with 20 bases lying between them. CDR1 SEHNR and CDR2 FQNEAQ come from the germline V gene (reference sequence). The CDR3 has 14 amino acids. The CDR3 loop is CASSSPAREETQFF. CDR3 DNA: TGTGCCAGCAGCTCCCCGGCAAGGGAGGAGACCCAGTTCTTC.

This clonotype was detected many times. The rearrangement links TRBV20-1 to TRBJ2-7; 10 nucleotides line up with TRBD1. CDR3 length: 14 amino acids. V dropped 3 bases and J dropped 3; count of bases not matched to a gene: 5. Germline-derived CDR1 and CDR2 are DFQATT and SNEGSKA (reference sequence). The CDR3 spells CSASLRTGGYEQYF. DNA of the CDR3: TGCAGTGCTAGTTTAAGGACAGGGGGCTACGAGCAGTACTTC.

A few counts support this clonotype. The chain has TRBV5-1 and TRBJ2-3; D is perhaps TRBD2 (5 bases). V was pared by 3 bases and J by 6 bases, with 17 bases between. CDR1 is SGHRS and CDR2 is YFSETQ in the germline V gene. This CDR3 has 15 amino acids. In nucleotides, the CDR3 is TGCGCCAGCAGCTCCCGTAGTAGGACTGGCGATACGCAGTATTTT. It encodes CASSSRSRTGDTQYF.

This chain uses TRBV20-1 with TRBJ2-5; 7 bases are a match to TRBD2. The last part of the DNA fits TRBJ2-7 better; the J call may be wrong. This CDR3 is built from 14 residues. CDR1 DFQATT and CDR2 SNEGSKA come from the germline V gene (reference sequence). CDR3 sequence (DNA): TGCAGTGCTGGACTCGTGCGTAGCGGGCACGAGCAGTACTTC. Protein product: CSAGLVRSGHEQYF.

Only a few counts were recorded for this clonotype. The J gene is TRBJ2-1, the V gene TRBV20-1; maybe TRBD1 (6 bases). Germline V gives CDR1 DFQATT, CDR2 SNEGSKA (reference sequence). The CDR3 consists of 13 residues. Between the trimmed V and J ends, which lost 3 bases and 6 bases, there was a span of 12 bases. CDR3 bases: TGCAGTGCTAGCCAGGGGCCAAGCAATGAGCAGTTCTTC. Translating gives CSASQGPSNEQFF.

This chain uses TRBV6-5 with TRBJ1-2; TRBD1 might be the D (6 bases). V dropped 6 bases and J dropped 8 bases, with 13 bases sitting between them. Germline V gene data show CDR1 as MNHEY and CDR2 as SVGAGI. CDR3 length: 12 residues. CDR3: CASRTGWGGYTF. CDR3 nucleotides: TGTGCCAGCAGAACAGGGTGGGGAGGCTACACCTTC.

Many counts were recorded for this clonotype. The chain has TRBV12-5 and TRBJ2-7, with 8 bases that match TRBD2. Per the germline V gene, CDR1 is LGHNT and CDR2 is FRNRAP. J gave up 6 bases and V 3 bases, and 7 bases lay outside the gene matches. The CDR3 runs to 14 residues. The CDR3 sequence is CASGLSGLVFEQYF. In DNA, the CDR3 is TGTGCTAGTGGTTTATCGGGACTAGTATTCGAGCAGTACTTC.

This clonotype was seen only a few times. The chain links TRBV4-3 to TRBJ1-2; perhaps TRBD1 as D (6 bases). Germline values: CDR1 LGHNA, CDR2 YSLEER. Trimming stripped 1 base from V and 7 bases from J, with 16 bases between. CDR3 length equals 15 residues. This CDR3 reads CASSQADSPTIGYTF. The CDR3 DNA follows: TGCGCCAGCAGCCAAGCGGACAGTCCTACTATTGGCTACACCTTC.

This clonotype has at least ten counts. The chain is built from TRBV28 and TRBJ2-5, with 7 bases fitting TRBD2. Germline V CDR1 and CDR2: MDHEN, SYDVKM. V trimming: 5 bases; J trimming: 5 bases; junction bases outside the gene matches: 17. This CDR3 comprises 17 residues. The CDR3 is CASSPWGGTTRRETQYF. The CDR3 DNA follows: TGTGCCAGCAGTCCCTGGGGGGGGACCACCAGAAGGGAGACCCAGTACTTC.

This clonotype was picked up one time. This could be a read error, since a much larger clone is one nucleotide away. This chain links TRBV10-2 with TRBJ2-5; the D gene is possibly TRBD1 (5 bases). CDR1 is WSHSY and CDR2 is SAAADI in the germline V gene. The CDR3 is 14 residues long. The V and J ends lost 10 bases and 5 bases respectively, with 20 bases between them. The CDR3 DNA sequence: TGCGCCACTCAAGGGGCGCAAGGTTGCGAGACCCAGTACTTC. It encodes CATQGAQGCETQYF.

The sample holds a few counts of this clonotype. The rearrangement links TRBV20-1 to TRBJ2-5, with TRBD2 matching over 8 bases. Germline loops: CDR1 DFQATT, CDR2 SNEGSKA (reference sequence). V lost 0 bases to trimming and J lost 2 bases; unmatched junction nucleotides: 8. The CDR3 has 16 residues. The CDR3 nucleotides read TGCAGTGCTAGAGATCGCGGCGGGGGGTCACAAGAGACCCAGTACTTC. Translated: CSARDRGGGSQETQYF.

The genes are TRBV18 and TRBJ1-4; D gene unclear. CDR3 size: 16 residues. CDR1 KGHSH and CDR2 LQKENI come from the germline V gene. Trimming cost V 1 base and J 5 bases, with 14 bases left between them. CDR3 sequence reads: CASSPRQTALNEKLFF. As DNA, the CDR3 is TGTGCCAGCTCACCACGCCAGACCGCCCTCAATGAAAAACTGTTTTTT.

The CDR3 loop is CASSGPGTRDVEQYF. The CDR3 DNA is TGTGCCAGCAGTGGTCCCGGGACTAGAGATGTCGAGCAGTACTTC. V is TRBV27 and J is TRBJ2-7; 8 nucleotides align to TRBD2. The germline V gene has CDR1 MNHEY and CDR2 SMNVEV (reference sequence). V gave up 5 bases and J gave up 6 bases; unmatched junction bases: 12. The CDR3 has 15 amino acids.

This sequence joins TRBV12-3 or TRBV12-4 and TRBJ1-2, with D maybe TRBD1 (5 bases). Trimming pared 6 bases from V and 4 bases from J, leaving 15 bases between. The CDR3 contains 14 residues. CDR3 sequence reads: CASRTLGGSYGYTF. The CDR3 DNA follows: TGTGCCAGCAGGACCCTGGGGGGGAGCTATGGCTACACCTTC.

The J gene is TRBJ1-1, the V gene TRBV14, with a tentative D call TRBD1 (6 bases). Germline V lookup: CDR1 SGHDN, CDR2 FVKESK. V lost 3 bases, J lost 4 bases, and 9 bases lay in between. This CDR3 has 13 amino acids. Here the CDR3 reads CASSQQGCTEAFF. The CDR3 nucleotides are TGTGCCAGCAGCCAGCAGGGGTGCACTGAAGCTTTCTTT.

In its sample, this clonotype was seen many times. The CDR3 region has the DNA TGTGCCATCAGTGAGTCGTTCGAGCAGTACTTC. Its protein product is CAISESFEQYF. The chain joins TRBV10-3 to TRBJ2-7, with D unclear. V shed 0 bases and J shed 6 bases, with 3 bases lying between them. Germline CDR1 ENHRY, CDR2 SYGVKD. The CDR3 has 11 residues.

The chain has TRBV20-1 and TRBJ2-3; D is unclear. Trimming shortened V by 1 base and J by 10 bases, and 15 bases separated the two germline ends. This CDR3 region has 13 residues. Germline CDR1 and CDR2: DFQATT and SNEGSKA (reference sequence). This CDR3 is CSARAPSTNAQYF. CDR3 coding DNA: TGCAGTGCTAGAGCCCCCTCCACGAACGCGCAGTATTTT.

In the case of this clonotype: A much larger clone differs from this one at a single base, so this may be a read error. V gene TRBV12-3 or TRBV12-4 combines with J gene TRBJ2-7, with 8 bases that match TRBD1. The DNA matches TRBJ2-5 better at its end, which makes the J call doubtful. CDR3 size: 14 residues. The CDR3 DNA follows: TGTGCCAGCAGTTGGGACAGGTCAATAGGGACCCAGTACTTC. Protein sequence: CASSWDRSIGTQYF.